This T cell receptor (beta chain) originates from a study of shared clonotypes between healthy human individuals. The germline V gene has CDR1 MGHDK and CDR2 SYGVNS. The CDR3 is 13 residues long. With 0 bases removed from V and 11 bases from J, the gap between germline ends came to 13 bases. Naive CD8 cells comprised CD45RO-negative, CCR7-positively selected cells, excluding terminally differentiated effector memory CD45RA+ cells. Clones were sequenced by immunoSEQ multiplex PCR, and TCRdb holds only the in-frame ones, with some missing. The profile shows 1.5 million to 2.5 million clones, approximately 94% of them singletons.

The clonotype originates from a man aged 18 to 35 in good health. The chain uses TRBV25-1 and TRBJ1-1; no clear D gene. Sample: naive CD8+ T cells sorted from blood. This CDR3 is CASSEYEGLGAFF. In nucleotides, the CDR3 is TGTGCCAGCAGTGAATATGAGGGTTTAGGGGCTTTCTTT.